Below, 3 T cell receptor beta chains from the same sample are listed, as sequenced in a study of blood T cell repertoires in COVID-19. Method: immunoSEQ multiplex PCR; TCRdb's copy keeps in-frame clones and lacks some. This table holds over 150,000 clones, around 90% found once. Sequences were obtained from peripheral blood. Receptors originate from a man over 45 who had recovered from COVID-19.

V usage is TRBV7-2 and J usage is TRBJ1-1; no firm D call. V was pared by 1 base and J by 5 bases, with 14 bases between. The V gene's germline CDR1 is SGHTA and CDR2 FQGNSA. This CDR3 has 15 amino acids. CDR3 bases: TGTGCCAGCAGCTTAGTGGCGGACTCCACTACTGAAGCTTTCTTT. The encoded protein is CASSLVADSTTEAFF.

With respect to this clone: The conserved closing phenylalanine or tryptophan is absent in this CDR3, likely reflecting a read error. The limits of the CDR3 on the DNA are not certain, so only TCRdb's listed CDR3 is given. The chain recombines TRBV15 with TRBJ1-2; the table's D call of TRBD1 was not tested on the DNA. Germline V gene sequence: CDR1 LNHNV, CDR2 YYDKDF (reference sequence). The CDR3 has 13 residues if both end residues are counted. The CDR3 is CATSTLKQGSTQC.

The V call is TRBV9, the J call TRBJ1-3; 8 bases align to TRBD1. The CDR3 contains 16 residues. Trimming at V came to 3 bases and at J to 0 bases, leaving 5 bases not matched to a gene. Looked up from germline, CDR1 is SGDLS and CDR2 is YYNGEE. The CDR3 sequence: CASSGGQGLSGNTIYF. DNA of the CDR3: TGTGCCAGCAGCGGCGGACAGGGCCTCTCTGGAAACACCATATATTTT.